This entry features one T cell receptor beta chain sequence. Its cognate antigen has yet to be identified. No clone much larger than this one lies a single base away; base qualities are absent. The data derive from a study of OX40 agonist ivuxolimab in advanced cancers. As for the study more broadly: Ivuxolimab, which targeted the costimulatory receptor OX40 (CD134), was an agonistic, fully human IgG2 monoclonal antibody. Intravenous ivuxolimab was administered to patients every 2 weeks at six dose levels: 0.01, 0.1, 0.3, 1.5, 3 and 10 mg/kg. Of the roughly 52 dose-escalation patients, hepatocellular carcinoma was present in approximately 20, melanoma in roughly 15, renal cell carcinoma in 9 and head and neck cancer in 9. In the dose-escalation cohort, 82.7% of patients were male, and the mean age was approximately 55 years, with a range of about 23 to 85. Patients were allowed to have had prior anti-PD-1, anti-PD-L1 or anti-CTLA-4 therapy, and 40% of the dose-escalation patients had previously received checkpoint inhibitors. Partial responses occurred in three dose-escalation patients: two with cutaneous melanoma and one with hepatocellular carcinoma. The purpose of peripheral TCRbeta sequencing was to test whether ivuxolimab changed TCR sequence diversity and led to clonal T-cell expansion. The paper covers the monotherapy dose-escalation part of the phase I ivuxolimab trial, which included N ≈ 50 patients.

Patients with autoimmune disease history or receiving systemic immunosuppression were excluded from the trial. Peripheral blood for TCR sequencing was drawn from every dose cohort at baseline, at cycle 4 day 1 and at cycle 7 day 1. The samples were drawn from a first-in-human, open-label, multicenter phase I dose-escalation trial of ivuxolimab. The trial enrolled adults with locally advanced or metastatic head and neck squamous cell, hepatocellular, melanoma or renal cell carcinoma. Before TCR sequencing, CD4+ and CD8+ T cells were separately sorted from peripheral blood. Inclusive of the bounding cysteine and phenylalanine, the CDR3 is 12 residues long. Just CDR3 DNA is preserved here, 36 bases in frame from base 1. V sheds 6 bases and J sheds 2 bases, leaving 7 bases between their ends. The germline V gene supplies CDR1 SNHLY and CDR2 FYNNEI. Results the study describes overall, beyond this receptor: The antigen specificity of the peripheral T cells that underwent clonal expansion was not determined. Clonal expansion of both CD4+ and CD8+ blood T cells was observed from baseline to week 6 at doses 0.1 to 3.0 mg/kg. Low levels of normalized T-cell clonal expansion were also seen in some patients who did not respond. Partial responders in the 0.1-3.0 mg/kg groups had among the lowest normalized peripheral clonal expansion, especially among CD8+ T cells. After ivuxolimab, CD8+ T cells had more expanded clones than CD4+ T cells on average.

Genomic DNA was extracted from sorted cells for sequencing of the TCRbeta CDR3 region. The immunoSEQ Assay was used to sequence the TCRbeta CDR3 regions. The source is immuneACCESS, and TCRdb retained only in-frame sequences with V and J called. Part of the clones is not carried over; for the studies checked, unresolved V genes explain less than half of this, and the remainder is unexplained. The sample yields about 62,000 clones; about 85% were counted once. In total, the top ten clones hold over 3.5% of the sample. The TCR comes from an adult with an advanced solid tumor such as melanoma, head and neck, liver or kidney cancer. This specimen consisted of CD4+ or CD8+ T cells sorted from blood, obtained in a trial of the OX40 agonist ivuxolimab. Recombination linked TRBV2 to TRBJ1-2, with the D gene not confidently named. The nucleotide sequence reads TGTGCCAGCAGCGGACGGAACTATGGCTACACCTTC. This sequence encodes CASSGRNYGYTF. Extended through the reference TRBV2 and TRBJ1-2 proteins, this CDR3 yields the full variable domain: EPEVTQTPSHQVTQMGQEVILRCVPISNHLYFYWYRQILGQKVEFLVSFYNNEISEKSEIFDDQFSVERPDGSNFTLKIRSTKLEDSAMYFCASSGRNYGYTFGSGTRLTVV.